This TCR beta chain was recovered during a study of Graves' ophthalmopathy and Graves' hyperthyroidism (dated by TCRdb to the late 2010s). Describing the broader study: Peripheral blood was collected at initial diagnosis, prior to any treatment. For independent validation, a separate cohort was made up of around 19 hyperthyroidism patients plus 17 patients who later progressed from hyperthyroidism to ophthalmopathy. In over 5 hyperthyroidism patients, the T-cell repertoire of thyroid tissue was compared with the T-cell repertoire of blood. To explore V-J signatures that distinguish ophthalmopathy from hyperthyroidism, a discovery set of about a hundred patients was enrolled, made up of 40 to 45 with ophthalmopathy and 57 with stable hyperthyroidism. In total, approximately 130 blood samples were TCR-sequenced: approximately 42 ophthalmopathy, 80 or so hyperthyroidism and approximately 17 hyperthyroidism-to-ophthalmopathy patients. Following sample collection, hyperthyroidism patients were given methimazole at a starting dose of 30 mg daily, and ophthalmopathy patients were given high-dose intravenous methylprednisolone. The study used signatures of the TCR beta repertoire to tell Graves' ophthalmopathy apart from Graves' hyperthyroidism and to predict which patients would progress to ophthalmopathy.

With respect to this clonotype: The specificity of this receptor is unknown. Base qualities were left out, and no much larger clone turns up one base away.

General conclusions and limits of the study: In cross-validation, the 13-signature model distinguished ophthalmopathy from stable hyperthyroidism with 85% to 90% sensitivity and approximately 81% specificity, and in the test set the corresponding values were about 80% and 75%. Among expanded thyroid clonotypes with frequency above 0.001, most also showed up in blood, which suggests that blood repertoires may reflect the thyroid immune response. No statistical method was used to set the sample size in advance, and the investigators knew which group each participant was assigned to. In validation, the model predicted ophthalmopathy progression with 70.59% sensitivity and approximately 75% specificity; some 13 predicted patients were CT-confirmed with GO in a median of approximately six months.

The CDR3, cysteine through phenylalanine, is 16 amino acids long. CDR3 DNA only is kept here, 48 bases in frame from base 1. For this chain, trimming is 3 bases at the V end and 5 bases at the J end, and the number of junction bases without a gene match is 8. Ophthalmopathy patients were characterized by moderately to severely active disease, a Clinical Activity Score of at least 3, a NOSPECS grade of at least 4, and a disease duration under 3 months. Patients with other autoimmune diseases, uncontrolled infections, pregnancy or lactation were excluded from the study. Diagnosis was based on clinical symptoms, serum thyroxine, TRAb, thyroid ultrasound and orbital computed tomography. Using Ficoll-Paque density gradient centrifugation, PBMCs were isolated from 9 to 10 ml of fresh peripheral blood. Total RNA was extracted using Trizol reagent, and RNA quality was checked on an Agilent 2100 Bioanalyzer.

TCR beta CDR3 regions were amplified from RNA transcripts for repertoire sequencing. The first round was an RT-PCR using HTBI primers with the Qiagen OneStep RT-PCR kit, and this first round was followed by a second-round multiplex PCR, then size selection and purification. Sequencing of the libraries was carried out on an Illumina HiSeq2000 in paired-end mode with 100 bp reads. In the original analysis: Reads were processed with SOAPnuke, discarding reads with adapters, uncalled bases, mean Phred below 15, or no exact constant-primer or identifier match. High-quality paired reads were merged with COPE v1.2.5. Each unique nucleotide sequence was defined as a clonotype, and clonotypes were aligned to IMGT TRB V, D and J references with MiTCR v1.1. Analysis was restricted to V-J combinations with a frequency above 0.0001, which covered about 99% of repertoires. For each V-J combination, a TCR clonal expansion and chaos score was defined as the ratio of F50 clonal expansion to chaos observed in the TCRdist matrix. Welch's t-statistics and random forest were used to narrow the features down to around 12 V-J combinations, which were then fed into a naive Bayes classifier. The Morisita-Horn index was used to measure how similar the thyroid and blood repertoires were. Using fastp trimming at Q25 and MiXCR clonotype assembly, TCRdb reanalyzed the public sequencing data and kept in-frame beta chains. CDR3 protein sequences are deduplicated, and each keeps its most common genes and DNA. These V and J calls originate from TCRdb's pipeline instead of the authors' own analysis. In this sample the table shows under 350,000 distinct CDR3 sequences, under 20% of which occur a single time. Jointly, the top ten make up around 12% of the sample.

The receptor's source is an adult man with Graves' ophthalmopathy. The chain uses TRBV12-3 or TRBV12-4 and TRBJ2-2, with TRBD1 matching 8 junction bases. The sample taken for sequencing was peripheral blood. CDR3 reads: CASSFRFQGATGELFF. Here is the DNA: TGTGCCAGCAGTTTTAGATTTCAGGGGGCAACCGGGGAGCTGTTTTTT.